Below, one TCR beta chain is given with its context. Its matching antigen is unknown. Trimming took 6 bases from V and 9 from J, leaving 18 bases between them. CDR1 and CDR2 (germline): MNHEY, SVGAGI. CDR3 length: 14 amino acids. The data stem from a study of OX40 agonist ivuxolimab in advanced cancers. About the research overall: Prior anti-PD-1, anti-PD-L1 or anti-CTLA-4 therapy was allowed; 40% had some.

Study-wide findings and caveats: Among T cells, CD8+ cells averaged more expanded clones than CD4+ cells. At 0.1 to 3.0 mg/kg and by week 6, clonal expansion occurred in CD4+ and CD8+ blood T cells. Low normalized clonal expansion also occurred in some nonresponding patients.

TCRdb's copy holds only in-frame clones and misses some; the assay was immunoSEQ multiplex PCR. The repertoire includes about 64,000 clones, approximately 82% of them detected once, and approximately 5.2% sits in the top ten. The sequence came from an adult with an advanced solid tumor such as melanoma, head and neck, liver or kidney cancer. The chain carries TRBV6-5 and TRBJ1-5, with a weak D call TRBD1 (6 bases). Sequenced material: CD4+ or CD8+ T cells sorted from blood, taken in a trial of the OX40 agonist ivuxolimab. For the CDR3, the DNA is TGTGCCAGCAGGAGGGGGGGCCCCCAGGGGCCCCAGCATTTT. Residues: CASRRGGPQGPQHF.